Below, 10 T cell receptor beta chains from the same sample are listed, as sequenced in a study of human T cells and chemical hapten exposure (dated by TCRdb to the early 2020s). Libraries were made using RACE. Sequenced on a NextSeq 500. The public reads were reanalyzed by TCRdb: fastp trimming at Q25, MiXCR alignment, in-frame beta chains only. Records with the same CDR3 protein are collapsed into one entry carrying the most frequent genes and DNA. The sample yields tens of thousands of distinct CDR3 sequences; more than 9% were counted once. 5% of the sample lies in the top ten. Read against the paper, the sample's time point label means: patch test 2, 6 weeks after DPC sensitization. The treatment or condition tag for this specimen amounts to: therapeutic diphenylcyclopropenone sensitization with weekly scalp DPC. The material sequenced was whole blood, taken in connection with sensitization to the hapten diphenylcyclopropenone (DPC). These TCRs come from a woman aged 45-65 years with alopecia areata. Some clones in this sample may be carry-over from other donors' samples.

The gene calls are TRBV29-1 and TRBJ1-3; 7 nucleotides agree with TRBD1. There are 16 residues in the CDR3. V dropped 7 bases and J dropped 0; count of bases not matched to a gene: 12. The V gene's germline CDR1 is SQVTM and CDR2 ANQGSEA. CDR3 DNA sequence: TGCAGCGCCCAAGCGAGGGGGCCAAGCTCTGGAAACACCATATATTTT. It specifies CSAQARGPSSGNTIYF.

The rearrangement links TRBV6-5 to TRBJ2-7; a possible D gene is TRBD2 (7 bases). The CDR3 loop spans 13 amino acids. Per the germline V gene, CDR1 is MNHEY and CDR2 is SVGAGI. The V gene lost 7 bases and the J gene lost 4 bases, with 14 bases spanning the gap. CDR3 coding DNA: TGTGCCAGCACGGGGGGCGGGATATACGAGCAGTACTTC. Protein product: CASTGGGIYEQYF.

There are many counts of this clonotype. The J gene is TRBJ2-7, the V gene TRBV29-1, with 8 bases lining up with TRBD1. J was trimmed by 3 bases and V by 5 bases; bases with no gene match: 9. This CDR3 region has 14 residues. The germline V gene has CDR1 SQVTM and CDR2 ANQGSEA. CDR3 amino acids: CSVRPGQVNYEQYF. CDR3 sequence (DNA): TGCAGCGTTCGACCGGGACAGGTGAACTACGAGCAGTACTTC.

This clonotype was found many times. V and J are TRBV27 and TRBJ2-4, with 11 bases identical to TRBD2. The germline gives CDR1 MNHEY, CDR2 SMNVEV (reference sequence). The trim removed 6 bases at V and 7 bases at J, leaving 8 bases unmatched. The CDR3 totals 15 residues. For the CDR3, the DNA is TGTGCCAGCAGGAGAGGTAGCGGGAGGGCTAACATTCAGTACTTC. Translating it yields CASRRGSGRANIQYF.

This clonotype has ten or more counts. The CDR3 region is CASSLAQNTEAFF. CDR3 nucleotide sequence: TGCGCCAGCAGCTTGGCACAGAACACTGAAGCTTTCTTT. The chain has TRBV5-1 and TRBJ1-1; D is undetermined. The V end lost 0 bases, the J end lost 1 base, and 4 bases lay between the germline ends. CDR3 length: 13 amino acids. Germline CDR1 SGHRS, CDR2 YFSETQ. Looking up the rest from reference TRBV5-1 and TRBJ1-1 gives the full variable domain: KAGVTQTPRYLIKTRGQQVTLSCSPISGHRSVSWYQQTPGQGLQFLFEYFSETQRNKGNFPGRFSGRQFSNSRSEMNVSTLELGDSALYLCASSLAQNTEAFFGQGTRLTVV.

The table lists this clonotype with many counts. CDR3 protein: CSAETRTGGYEQYF. The CDR3, as DNA: TGCAGCGCCGAAACTAGGACAGGGGGCTACGAGCAGTACTTC. The chain has TRBV29-1 and TRBJ2-7; 10 nucleotides align to TRBD1. V lost 7 bases and J lost 3; bases outside the gene matches: 9. Germline V gene data show CDR1 as SQVTM and CDR2 as ANQGSEA. This CDR3 has 14 amino acids.

This clonotype was seen only a few times. The J gene is TRBJ1-4, the V gene TRBV2; 9 bases agree with TRBD1. Trimming at V came to 8 bases and at J to 7 bases, leaving 11 bases not matched to a gene. The CDR3 runs 15 residues. Germline CDR1 reads SNHLY; CDR2 reads FYNNEI. CDR3 sequence (DNA): TGTGCCAGCGACCGACCGGGACAGGGTGGTGAAAAACTGTTTTTT. As protein: CASDRPGQGGEKLFF.

V gene TRBV4-3 combines with J gene TRBJ1-5; TRBD1 aligns across 8 bases. The germline V gene encodes CDR1 LGHNA and CDR2 YSLEER. CDR3 length equals 13 residues. The J segment lost 7 bases and the V segment lost 4 bases, leaving 3 bases of the junction unmatched. This CDR3 reads CASSLRQGQPQHF. CDR3 DNA: TGCGCCAGCAGCCTTCGACAGGGGCAGCCCCAGCATTTT.

This clonotype was recorded a few times. The rearrangement links TRBV19 to TRBJ1-5, with 11 positions matching TRBD1. Looked up from germline, CDR1 is LNHDA and CDR2 is SQIVND (reference sequence). There are 15 residues in the CDR3. V lost 5 bases to trimming and J lost 2 bases; unmatched junction nucleotides: 2. The CDR3 bases are TGTGCCAGTAGTTCGGGACAGGGGGGCAATCAGCCCCAGCATTTT. Translation: CASSSGQGGNQPQHF.

V usage is TRBV28 and J usage is TRBJ1-6; a possible D gene is TRBD1 (5 bases). V lost 7 bases, J lost 7 bases, and 17 bases lay in between. Germline V gives CDR1 MDHEN, CDR2 SYDVKM. The length of the CDR3 is 15 residues. The DNA of the CDR3 is TGTGCCAGCACCCCTCGGGACGGCCCCAATTCACCCCTCCACTTT. Protein product: CASTPRDGPNSPLHF.